One sample yielded the 8 T cell receptor beta chains listed below, sequenced in a study of CD4+ T cells in melanoma. The data were produced by immunoSEQ multiplex PCR, yet TCRdb's version contains in-frame clones alone and is incomplete. The sample consists of 140,000 or so clones, approximately 91% of them appearing once. The receptors shown here come from a human donor with melanoma.

The chain couples TRBV4-1 to TRBJ2-3, with 9 bases matching TRBD1. V gave up 0 bases and J gave up 6 bases; unmatched junction bases: 7. Per the germline V gene, CDR1 is MGHRA and CDR2 is YSYEKL. The CDR3 loop spans 16 amino acids. The CDR3 nucleotides are TGCGCCAGCAGCCAAGATTTAGGGACAGGGTCGGATACGCAGTATTTT. Protein product: CASSQDLGTGSDTQYF.

The rearrangement links TRBV11-2 to TRBJ1-2; D is uncertain. The germline V gene has CDR1 SGHAT and CDR2 FQNNGV. The CDR3 covers 12 residues. The V gene lost 1 base and the J gene lost 6 bases, with 6 bases spanning the gap. CDR3 sequence: CASSLGPDGYTF. The CDR3 DNA follows: TGTGCCAGCAGCTTAGGCCCGGATGGCTACACCTTC.

The chain links TRBV2 to TRBJ1-5; weak D call: TRBD1 (5 bases). Looked up from germline, CDR1 is SNHLY and CDR2 is FYNNEI. CDR3 length: 18 amino acids. V was cut by 7 bases and J by 2 bases, with 24 bases left in between. CDR3 nucleotide sequence: TGTGCCAGCAAAGGGGATTGGAGCACCGGGCTGGGCAATCAGCCCCAGCATTTT. This translates into CASKGDWSTGLGNQPQHF.

The CDR3 spells CASSPTSGGFETQYF. The CDR3, as DNA: TGTGCCAGCAGTCCGACTAGCGGGGGGTTCGAGACCCAGTACTTC. The chain has TRBV9 and TRBJ2-5, with TRBD2 matching 13 bases. The CDR3 extends over 15 amino acids. V trimming: 5 bases; J trimming: 5 bases; junction bases outside the gene matches: 6. Germline lookup yields CDR1 SGDLS and CDR2 YYNGEE.

The chain links TRBV5-6 to TRBJ2-1; TRBD1 matches 8 bases. This CDR3 spans 17 amino acids. Per the germline V gene, CDR1 is SGHDT and CDR2 is YYEEEE. V lost 4 bases to trimming and J lost 5 bases; unmatched junction nucleotides: 14. CDR3 bases: TGTGCCAGCAGCCGGGACAGGAATTATTTTGGGGACAATGAGCAGTTCTTC. It specifies CASSRDRNYFGDNEQFF.

This rearrangement joins TRBV7-9 to TRBJ2-7; D is possibly TRBD1 (5 bases). CDR3 length: 16 residues. Trimming stripped 5 bases from V and 4 bases from J, with 21 bases between. Germline V gene sequence: CDR1 SEHNR, CDR2 FQNEAQ (reference sequence). Written as DNA, the CDR3 is TGTGCCAGCAGCCGAATTAGGGGCGGACAAGAGTACGAGCAGTACTTC. As protein: CASSRIRGGQEYEQYF.

V is TRBV2 and J is TRBJ1-2; TRBD1 aligns across 8 bases. The germline CDR1 and CDR2 sequences are SNHLY and FYNNEI. The CDR3 has 14 amino acids. The trim removed 4 bases at V and 7 bases at J, leaving 8 bases unmatched. CDR3 in amino acids: CASSVQGALSGYTF. Here the CDR3 DNA reads TGTGCCAGCAGTGTCCAGGGGGCGCTTTCTGGCTACACCTTC.

This chain connects TRBV6-1 to TRBJ1-1; the D is unclear. The V and J ends lost 1 base and 4 bases respectively, with 22 bases between them. Per the germline V gene, CDR1 is MNHNS and CDR2 is SASEGT. The CDR3 spans 18 residues. In DNA form, the CDR3 reads TGTGCCAGCAGTGAAGGCCCGCGGGATGGGTGGACCCTCACTGAAGCTTTCTTT. Protein: CASSEGPRDGWTLTEAFF.